What follows are 10 T cell receptor beta chains derived from one specimen sequenced in a study of monozygotic twins with inflammatory bowel disease. TCRdb re-called the 5' RACE reads and shows each CDR3 protein once, DNA omitted. The data show about 160,000 distinct CDR3 sequences, and the top ten clones hold approximately 3%. The sequenced sample was blood. The receptors derive from a human donor with ulcerative colitis or Crohn's disease, or a healthy co-twin of an affected twin (not recorded which).

The chain combines TRBV7-3 with TRBJ1-1. The CDR3 extends over 14 amino acids. Per the germline V gene, CDR1 is SGHTA and CDR2 is FQGTGA. The CDR3 loop reads CASKLGWMNTEAFF. Complete variable domain (other parts from reference TRBV7-3 and TRBJ1-1): GAGVSQTPSNKVTEKGKYVELRCDPISGHTALYWYRQSLGQGPEFLIYFQGTGAADDSGLPNDRFFAVRPEGSVSTLKIQRTERGDSAVYLCASKLGWMNTEAFFGQGTRLTVV.

The J gene is TRBJ2-1, the V gene TRBV4-1; as DNA is missing, the TRBD1 call by TCRdb cannot be tested. Germline assignment: CDR1 MGHRA and CDR2 YSYEKL. CDR3 length: 18 residues. CDR3 sequence reads: CASSLSPQGISSYNEQFF.

V is TRBV19 and J is TRBJ1-4; there is no DNA to check the TCRdb D call of TRBD1. CDR1 is LNHDA, CDR2 SQIVND, per germline (reference sequence). CDR3 size: 13 residues. CDR3: CASGPGWHEKLFF.

The gene calls are TRBV2 and TRBJ1-6. The CDR3 spans 15 residues. In germline, CDR1 is SNHLY, CDR2 FYNNEI. This CDR3 reads CASKAQGTYNSPLHF.

V gene TRBV5-5 combines with J gene TRBJ1-5; there is no DNA to check the TCRdb D call of TRBD1. Germline assignment: CDR1 SGHKS and CDR2 YYEKEE (reference sequence). The CDR3 is 17 amino acids. CDR3 protein: CASSLQPRDRLNQPQHF.

The chain joins TRBV29-1 to TRBJ2-3. Germline V gene sequence: CDR1 SQVTM, CDR2 ANQGSEA. CDR3 length: 13 amino acids. This CDR3 is CSATDGGTDTQYF.

The rearrangement uses TRBV19 and TRBJ2-3; TCRdb selects TRBD1, and the lack of DNA leaves this call unchecked. Germline values: CDR1 LNHDA, CDR2 SQIVND (reference sequence). There are 15 residues in the CDR3. CDR3 protein: CASSKSGSSTDTQYF.

This sequence joins TRBV5-1 and TRBJ1-1. Germline values: CDR1 SGHRS, CDR2 YFSETQ. This CDR3 region has 15 residues. The CDR3 sequence is CASSRMGSSNTEAFF.

V usage is TRBV2 and J usage is TRBJ2-1. CDR1 and CDR2 from the germline V gene are SNHLY and FYNNEI. This CDR3 has 13 amino acids. The CDR3: CASNGDLGNEQFF.

The chain joins TRBV29-1 to TRBJ1-2. Germline values: CDR1 SQVTM, CDR2 ANQGSEA. CDR3 length: 12 residues. CDR3 loop: CSAAGGSEGYTF.